This is a list of T cell receptor beta chains from one sample in a study of TIL therapy for anti-PD-1-resistant metastatic lung cancer. The data were produced by immunoSEQ multiplex PCR, yet TCRdb's version contains in-frame clones alone and is incomplete. This table has 25,000 to 30,000 clones, roughly 63% appearing once. This material consisted of tumor tissue, taken at baseline. The receptors originated from a woman aged 30 to 85 with non-small cell lung cancer. The CDR3 runs from the conserved cysteine through the conserved F or W. D genes are given only for firm matches. Expanded clones get a size class; other rows say once, few or many, or leave the size out.

D gene	V gene	clone size	J gene	CDR3 protein	CDR3 DNA
TRBD2	TRBV27	-	TRBJ2-3	CASRLTPGLATSTDTQYF	TGTGCCAGCAGACTAACCCCGGGACTAGCGACTAGCACAGATACGCAGTATTTT
-	TRBV5-1	few	TRBJ2-1	CASSLVAGLDNEQFF	TGCGCCAGCAGCTTGGTGGCGGGTTTGGACAATGAGCAGTTCTTC
TRBD2	TRBV5-4	-	TRBJ2-7	CASSLARGAGGYYEQYF	TGTGCCAGCAGCTTGGCACGGGGGGCGGGAGGATACTACGAGCAGTACTTC
TRBD1	TRBV29-1	-	TRBJ1-2	CSVESEGARGGYTF	TGCAGCGTTGAATCGGAGGGGGCGCGAGGCGGCTACACCTTC
-	TRBV7-2	-	TRBJ2-2	CASSLTLVAGELFF	TGTGCCAGCAGCTTAACCCTAGTCGCCGGGGAGCTGTTTTTT
-	TRBV6-5	-	TRBJ1-2	CASSYSVRAASYGYTF	TGTGCCAGCAGTTACTCCGTCAGAGCCGCTTCCTATGGCTACACCTTC
-	TRBV2	-	TRBJ2-5	CASSESRGPETQYF	TGTGCCAGCAGTGAATCGCGGGGACCCGAGACCCAGTACTTC
TRBD2	TRBV7-9	few	TRBJ2-1	CASSPLAGYNEQFF	TGTGCCAGCAGCCCCCTAGCGGGCTACAATGAGCAGTTCTTC
TRBD2	TRBV5-8	-	TRBJ2-5	CASSLGLAGVGETQYF	TGTGCCAGCAGCCTGGGACTAGCGGGAGTGGGAGAGACCCAGTACTTC
-	TRBV5-4	-	TRBJ2-6	CASSLISGANVLTF	TGTGCCAGCAGCTTGATCTCTGGGGCCAACGTCCTGACTTTC
-	TRBV5-1	few	TRBJ1-2	CASSLAGYGYTF	TGCGCCAGCAGCTTGGCTGGCTATGGCTACACCTTC
-	TRBV25-1	-	TRBJ1-2	CASSAPGIYGYTF	TGTGCCAGCAGTGCGCCAGGAATCTATGGCTACACCTTC
TRBD2	TRBV5-1	-	TRBJ2-1	CASSLNAGGGNEQFF	TGCGCCAGCAGCTTAAACGCGGGAGGGGGCAATGAGCAGTTCTTC
-	TRBV5-4	-	TRBJ2-6	CASSLTGLTPGANVLTF	TGTGCCAGCAGCTTGACAGGCCTCACTCCTGGGGCCAACGTCCTGACTTTC
TRBD1	TRBV10-1	-	TRBJ2-2	CASTRDRGELFF	TGCGCCAGCACCCGGGACAGGGGGGAGCTGTTTTTT
-	TRBV10-1	few	TRBJ1-2	CASSSGLGYTF	TGCGCCAGCAGTTCAGGGCTGGGCTACACCTTC
TRBD1	TRBV2	-	TRBJ2-6	CASSPGQGANVLTF	TGTGCCAGCAGTCCGGGACAGGGGGCCAACGTCCTGACTTTC
-	TRBV7-6	-	TRBJ2-5	CASSLEGTTETQYF	TGTGCCAGCAGCTTAGAGGGCACTACCGAGACCCAGTACTTC
-	TRBV4-1	once	TRBJ2-3	CASGGEVRADTQYF	TGCGCCAGCGGGGGAGAAGTAAGAGCAGATACGCAGTATTTT
-	TRBV5-6	-	TRBJ2-1	CASSLILTGPNEQFF	TGTGCCAGCAGCTTGATTCTAACAGGTCCCAATGAGCAGTTCTTC
-	TRBV2	-	TRBJ2-5	CASSEGQDMAQYF	TGTGCCAGCAGTGAAGGACAGGATATGGCCCAGTACTTC
-	TRBV5-4	-	TRBJ2-6	CASSVRNSGANVLTF	TGTGCCAGCAGCGTGAGAAACTCTGGGGCCAACGTCCTGACTTTC
-	TRBV9	-	TRBJ2-3	CASSVYADTQYF	TGTGCCAGCAGCGTATATGCAGATACGCAGTATTTT
-	TRBV7-9	few	TRBJ2-7	CASSLGAGAQEQYF	TGTGCCAGCAGCTTAGGGGCCGGGGCTCAAGAGCAGTACTTC
TRBD2	TRBV15	-	TRBJ2-5	CATSRVGGSAETQYF	TGTGCCACCAGCAGAGTAGGCGGGAGTGCGGAGACCCAGTACTTC
TRBD2	TRBV7-2	-	TRBJ2-1	CASSLRAGTMNEQFF	TGTGCCAGCAGCTTACGAGCGGGAACGATGAATGAGCAGTTCTTC
-	TRBV5-5	-	TRBJ2-7	CASSPVNTAYEQYF	TGTGCCAGCAGCCCCGTGAACACGGCGTACGAGCAGTACTTC
-	TRBV30	-	TRBJ1-5	CAWSGVGGLEPQHF	TGTGCCTGGAGTGGGGTTGGGGGACTGGAGCCCCAGCATTTT
-	TRBV6-6	-	TRBJ1-4	CASRLPGREKLFF	TGTGCCAGCAGACTTCCTGGGCGTGAAAAACTGTTTTTT
-	TRBV2	few	TRBJ2-1	CASSRRLPEQFF	TGTGCCAGCAGCCGCCGTTTGCCTGAGCAGTTCTTC
-	TRBV6-1	-	TRBJ2-3	CASGDSTQYF	TGTGCCAGCGGAGACAGCACGCAGTATTTT
TRBD2	TRBV9	once	TRBJ2-1	CASSVAGLAANNEQFF	TGTGCCAGCAGCGTAGCGGGACTAGCGGCCAACAATGAGCAGTTCTTC
-	TRBV5-1	-	TRBJ2-3	CASSPSAFTRPVTQYF	TGCGCCAGCAGCCCGTCAGCGTTTACTAGACCGGTTACGCAGTATTTT
-	TRBV18	-	TRBJ2-7	CASSDQGRQLGEQYF	TGTGCCAGCTCAGACCAGGGCCGCCAACTAGGGGAGCAGTACTTC
-	TRBV27	-	TRBJ1-2	CASSLSIGIIGIRSGYTF	TGTGCCAGCAGTTTATCGATTGGGATTATTGGGATCCGGTCTGGCTACACCTTC
-	TRBV28	-	TRBJ2-3	CASQSTDTQYF	TGTGCCAGTCAGAGCACAGATACGCAGTATTTT
TRBD1	TRBV18	-	TRBJ2-3	CASSLQGAGSDTQYF	TGTGCCAGCTCACTCCAGGGGGCTGGTTCAGATACGCAGTATTTT
-	TRBV30	few	TRBJ1-1	CAWSGKGIGNTEAFF	TGTGCCTGGAGCGGTAAGGGGATAGGGAACACTGAAGCTTTCTTT
-	TRBV7-9	-	TRBJ2-7	CASSFAGGSYEQYF	TGTGCCAGCAGTTTTGCAGGGGGGTCCTACGAGCAGTACTTC
-	TRBV7-2	-	TRBJ2-7	CASSGNIYEQYF	TGTGCCAGCAGCGGGAATATCTACGAGCAGTACTTC
-	TRBV6-1	few	TRBJ1-1	CASPRGAGTEAFF	TGTGCCAGCCCCCGGGGGGCTGGGACTGAAGCTTTCTTT
TRBD1	TRBV9	-	TRBJ1-2	CASSADRGYGYTF	TGTGCCAGCAGCGCGGACAGGGGTTATGGCTACACCTTC
TRBD1	TRBV6-5	once	TRBJ2-7	CASSYGGQKQYF	TGTGCCAGCAGTTACGGGGGACAGAAGCAGTACTTC
-	TRBV30	-	TRBJ2-2	CACPAGKRTNTGELFF	TGTGCCTGCCCGGCGGGAAAGCGGACGAACACCGGGGAGCTGTTTTTT
-	TRBV2	few	TRBJ1-5	CASSGQANQPQHF	TGTGCCAGCAGTGGACAGGCAAATCAGCCCCAGCATTTT
TRBD1	TRBV30	-	TRBJ1-1	CAWRGQGAQRGTEAFF	TGTGCCTGGAGGGGACAGGGGGCACAACGGGGCACTGAAGCTTTCTTT
-	TRBV2	-	TRBJ2-7	CASSEAFAGQGSSYEQYF	TGTGCCAGCAGTGAAGCTTTCGCCGGGCAGGGGAGCTCCTACGAGCAGTACTTC
-	TRBV6-6	-	TRBJ1-6	CASTAYNSPLHF	TGTGCCAGCACGGCCTATAATTCACCCCTCCACTTT
-	TRBV2	once	TRBJ2-7	CASRFSRGGEQYF	TGTGCCAGCAGGTTCTCCCGGGGAGGCGAGCAGTACTTC
-	TRBV23-1	-	TRBJ2-2	CARSRGRSNTGELFF	TGCGCCAGAAGCCGGGGGCGGTCGAACACCGGGGAGCTGTTTTTT
-	TRBV9	-	TRBJ2-1	CASSVVGGIHNEQFF	TGTGCCAGCAGCGTAGTAGGGGGGATCCACAATGAGCAGTTCTTC
TRBD2	TRBV11-1	few	TRBJ2-7	CASSFAGGVEQYF	TGTGCCAGCAGCTTTGCGGGAGGGGTCGAGCAGTACTTC
-	TRBV30	-	TRBJ2-2	CAWSPGPYTGELFF	TGTGCCTGGAGTCCGGGACCTTACACCGGGGAGCTGTTTTTT
-	TRBV7-9	-	TRBJ2-3	CASSLYSGYSTDTQYF	TGTGCCAGCAGCTTATATAGTGGCTACAGCACAGATACGCAGTATTTT
-	TRBV6-4	once	TRBJ1-2	CASRALGGQGGYTF	TGTGCCAGCAGAGCTCTGGGGGGGCAAGGGGGCTACACCTTC
-	TRBV4-2	-	TRBJ2-3	CASSQAGATDTQYF	TGTGCCAGCAGCCAAGCGGGCGCCACAGATACGCAGTATTTT
-	TRBV25-1	few	TRBJ1-3	CASSGDLGNTIYF	TGTGCCAGCAGTGGAGACCTTGGAAACACCATATATTTT